This T cell receptor beta chain was recorded in a study of blood T cell repertoires in COVID-19. The overall study: From T cells, B-cell-depleted T cells, or PBMCs came the material, which was cDNA or gDNA.

The assay was immunoSEQ multiplex PCR, and TCRdb's table has in-frame clones only and misses some. The sample includes under 110,000 clones, about 89% seen only once; the top ten take around 16%. CDR1 and CDR2 (germline): SGHTA, FQGNSA. The CDR3 length is 15 residues. V was pared by 4 bases and J by 5 bases, with 9 bases of the junction left unmatched. Sequencing used peripheral blood. J is TRBJ2-7 and V is TRBV7-2; TRBD2 matches at 9 bases. This TCR derives from a man between 50 and 59 years old with acute or convalescent COVID-19. DNA for the CDR3: TGTGCCAGCAGCTCGGGCGGGGGGGCTTTGGACGAGCAGTACTTC. Protein sequence: CASSSGGGALDEQYF.